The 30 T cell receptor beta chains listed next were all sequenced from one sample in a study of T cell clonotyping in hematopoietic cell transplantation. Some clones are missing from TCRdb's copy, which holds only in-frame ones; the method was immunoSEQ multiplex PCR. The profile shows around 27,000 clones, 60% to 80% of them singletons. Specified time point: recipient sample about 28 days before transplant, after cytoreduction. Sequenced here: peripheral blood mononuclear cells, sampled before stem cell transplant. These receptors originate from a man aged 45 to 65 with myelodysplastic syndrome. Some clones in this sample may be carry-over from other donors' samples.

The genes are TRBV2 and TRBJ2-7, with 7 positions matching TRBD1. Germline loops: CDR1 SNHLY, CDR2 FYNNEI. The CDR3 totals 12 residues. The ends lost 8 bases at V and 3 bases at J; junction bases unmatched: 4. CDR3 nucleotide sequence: TGTGCCAGCGGGGGACAGCGCTACGAGCAGTACTTC. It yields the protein CASGGQRYEQYF.

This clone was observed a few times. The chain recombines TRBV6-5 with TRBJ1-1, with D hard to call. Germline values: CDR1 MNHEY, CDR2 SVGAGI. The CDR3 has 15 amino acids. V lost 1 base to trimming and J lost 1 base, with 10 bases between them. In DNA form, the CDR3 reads TGTGCCAGCAGTTACTTCGGAGAACCGAACACTGAAGCTTTCTTT. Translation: CASSYFGEPNTEAFF.

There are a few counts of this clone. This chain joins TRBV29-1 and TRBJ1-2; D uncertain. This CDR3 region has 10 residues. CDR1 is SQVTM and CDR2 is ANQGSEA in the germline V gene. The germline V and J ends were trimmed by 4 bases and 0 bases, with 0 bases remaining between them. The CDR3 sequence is CSVANYGYTF. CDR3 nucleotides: TGCAGCGTTGCTAACTATGGCTACACCTTC.

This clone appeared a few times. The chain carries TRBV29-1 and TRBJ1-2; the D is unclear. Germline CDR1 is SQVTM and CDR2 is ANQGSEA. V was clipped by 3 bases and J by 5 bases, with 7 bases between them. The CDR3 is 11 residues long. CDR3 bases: TGCAGCGTTGAGTGGGATTATGGCTACACCTTC. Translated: CSVEWDYGYTF.

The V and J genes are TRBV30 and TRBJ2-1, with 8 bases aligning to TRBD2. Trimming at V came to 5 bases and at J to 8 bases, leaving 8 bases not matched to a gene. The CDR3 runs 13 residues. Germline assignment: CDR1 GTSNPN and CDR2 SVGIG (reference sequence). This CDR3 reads CAWREGHRDEQFF. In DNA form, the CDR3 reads TGTGCCTGGCGGGAGGGCCACAGGGATGAGCAGTTCTTC.

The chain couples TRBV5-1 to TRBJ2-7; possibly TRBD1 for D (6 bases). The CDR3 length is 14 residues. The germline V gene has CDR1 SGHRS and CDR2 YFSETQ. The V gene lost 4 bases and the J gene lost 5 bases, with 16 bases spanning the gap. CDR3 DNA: TGCGCCAGCAGCCCTCAGGCAGGGGACAACGAGCAGTACTTC. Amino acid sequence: CASSPQAGDNEQYF. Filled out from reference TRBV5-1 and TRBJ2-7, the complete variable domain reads KAGVTQTPRYLIKTRGQQVTLSCSPISGHRSVSWYQQTPGQGLQFLFEYFSETQRNKGNFPGRFSGRQFSNSRSEMNVSTLELGDSALYLCASSPQAGDNEQYFGPGTRLTVT.

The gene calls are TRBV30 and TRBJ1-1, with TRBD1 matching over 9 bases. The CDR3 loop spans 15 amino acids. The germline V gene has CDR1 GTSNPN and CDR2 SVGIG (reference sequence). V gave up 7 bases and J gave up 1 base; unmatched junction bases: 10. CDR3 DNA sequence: TGTGCCTTCCGCCTGGACAGGGGACCGAACACTGAAGCTTTCTTT. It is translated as CAFRLDRGPNTEAFF.

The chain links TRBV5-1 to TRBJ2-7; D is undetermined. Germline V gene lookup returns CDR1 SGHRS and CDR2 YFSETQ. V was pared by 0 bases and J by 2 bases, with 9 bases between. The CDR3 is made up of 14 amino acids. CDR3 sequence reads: CASSLGGGPYEQYF. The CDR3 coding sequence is TGCGCCAGCAGCTTGGGAGGCGGCCCCTACGAGCAGTACTTC.

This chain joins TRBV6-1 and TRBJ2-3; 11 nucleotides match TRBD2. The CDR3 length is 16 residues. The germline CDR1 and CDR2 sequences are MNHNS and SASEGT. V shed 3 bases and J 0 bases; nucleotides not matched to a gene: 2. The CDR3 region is CASSDRLAGSTDTQYF. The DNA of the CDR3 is TGTGCCAGCAGTGACAGACTAGCGGGAAGCACAGATACGCAGTATTTT.

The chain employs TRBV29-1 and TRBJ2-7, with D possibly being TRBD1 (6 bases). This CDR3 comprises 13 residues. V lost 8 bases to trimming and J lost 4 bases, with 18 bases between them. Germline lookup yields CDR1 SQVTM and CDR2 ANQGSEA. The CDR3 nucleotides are TGCAGCACCTCGCAGGGGACGGTATACGAGCAGTACTTC. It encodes CSTSQGTVYEQYF.

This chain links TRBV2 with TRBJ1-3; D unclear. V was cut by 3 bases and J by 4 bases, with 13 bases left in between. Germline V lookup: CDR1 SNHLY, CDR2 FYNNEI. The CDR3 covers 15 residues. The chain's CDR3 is CASSESVQRGNTIYF. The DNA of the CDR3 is TGTGCCAGCAGTGAGTCTGTCCAGCGGGGAAACACCATATATTTT.

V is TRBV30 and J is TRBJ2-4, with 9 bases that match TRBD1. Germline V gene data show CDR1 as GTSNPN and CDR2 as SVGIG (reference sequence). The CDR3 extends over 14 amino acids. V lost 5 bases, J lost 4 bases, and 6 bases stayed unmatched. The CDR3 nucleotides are TGTGCCTGGGAACCTGGACAGGGGAAAAACATTCAGTACTTC. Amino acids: CAWEPGQGKNIQYF.

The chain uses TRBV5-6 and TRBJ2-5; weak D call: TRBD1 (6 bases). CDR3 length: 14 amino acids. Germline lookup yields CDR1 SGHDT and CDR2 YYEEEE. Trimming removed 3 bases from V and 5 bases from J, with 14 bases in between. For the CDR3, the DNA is TGTGCCAGCAGCTCGGAAGGGGGTTGGGAGACCCAGTACTTC. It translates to CASSSEGGWETQYF.

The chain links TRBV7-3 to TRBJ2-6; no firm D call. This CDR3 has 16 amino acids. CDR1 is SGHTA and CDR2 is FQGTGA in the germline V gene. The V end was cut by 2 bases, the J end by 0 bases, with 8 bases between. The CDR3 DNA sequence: TGTGCCAGCAGCTTAGACTTTCACTCTGGGGCCAACGTCCTGACTTTC. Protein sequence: CASSLDFHSGANVLTF.

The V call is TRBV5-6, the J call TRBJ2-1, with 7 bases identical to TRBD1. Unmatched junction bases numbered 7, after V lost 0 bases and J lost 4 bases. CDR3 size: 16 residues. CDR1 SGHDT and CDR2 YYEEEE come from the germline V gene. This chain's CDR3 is CASSLARRGNYNEQFF. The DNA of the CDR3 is TGTGCCAGCAGCTTGGCCCGCAGGGGGAATTACAATGAGCAGTTCTTC.

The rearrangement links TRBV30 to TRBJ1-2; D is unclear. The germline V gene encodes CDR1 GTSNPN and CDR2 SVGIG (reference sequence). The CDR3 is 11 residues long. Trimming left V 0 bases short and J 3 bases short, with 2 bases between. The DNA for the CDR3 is TGTGCCTGGAGTGTAGACTATGGCTACACCTTC. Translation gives CAWSVDYGYTF.

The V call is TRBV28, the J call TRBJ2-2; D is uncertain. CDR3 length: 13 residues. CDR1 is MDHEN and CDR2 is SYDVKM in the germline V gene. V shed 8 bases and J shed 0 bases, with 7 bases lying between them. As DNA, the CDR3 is TGTGCCAGCTACGAAACGAACACCGGGGAGCTGTTTTTT. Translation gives CASYETNTGELFF.

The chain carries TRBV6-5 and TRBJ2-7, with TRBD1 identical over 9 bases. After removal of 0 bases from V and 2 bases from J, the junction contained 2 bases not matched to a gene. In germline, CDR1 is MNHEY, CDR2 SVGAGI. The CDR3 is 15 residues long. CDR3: CASSYSGTGTYEQYF. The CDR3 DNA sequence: TGTGCCAGCAGTTACTCAGGGACAGGGACCTACGAGCAGTACTTC.

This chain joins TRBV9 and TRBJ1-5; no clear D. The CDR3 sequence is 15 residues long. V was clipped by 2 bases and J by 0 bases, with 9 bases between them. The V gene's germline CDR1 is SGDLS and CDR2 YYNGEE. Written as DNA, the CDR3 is TGTGCCAGCAGCGTGGGCGAGTATAGCAATCAGCCCCAGCATTTT. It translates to CASSVGEYSNQPQHF. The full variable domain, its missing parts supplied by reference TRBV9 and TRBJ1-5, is DSGVTQTPKHLITATGQRVTLRCSPRSGDLSVYWYQQSLDQGLQFLIQYYNGEERAKGNILERFSAQQFPDLHSELNLSSLELGDSALYFCASSVGEYSNQPQHFGDGTRLSIL.

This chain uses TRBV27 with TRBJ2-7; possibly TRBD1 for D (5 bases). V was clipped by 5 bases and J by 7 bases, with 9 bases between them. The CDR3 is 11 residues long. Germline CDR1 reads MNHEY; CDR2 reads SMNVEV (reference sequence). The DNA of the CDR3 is TGTGCCAGCAGTGGGGCACGGGAGCAGTACTTC. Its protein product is CASSGAREQYF.

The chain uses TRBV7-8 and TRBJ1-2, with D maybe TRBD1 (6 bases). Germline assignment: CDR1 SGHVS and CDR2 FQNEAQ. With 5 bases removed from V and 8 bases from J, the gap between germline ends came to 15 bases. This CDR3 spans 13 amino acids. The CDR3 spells CASSVQGVGGYTF. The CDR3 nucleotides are TGTGCCAGCAGCGTACAGGGTGTTGGCGGCTACACCTTC.

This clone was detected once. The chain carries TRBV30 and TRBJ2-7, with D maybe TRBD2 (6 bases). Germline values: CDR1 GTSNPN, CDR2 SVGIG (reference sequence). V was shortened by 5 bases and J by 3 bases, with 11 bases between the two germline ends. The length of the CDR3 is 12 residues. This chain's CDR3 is CAWRRENYEQYF. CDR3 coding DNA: TGTGCCTGGCGACGGGAGAACTACGAGCAGTACTTC.

CDR3 DNA sequence: TGTGCCAGCAGTTACAGGGAACTCACAGATACGCAGTATTTT. It translates to CASSYRELTDTQYF. The chain uses TRBV6-5 and TRBJ2-3, with D hard to call. Trimming took 2 bases from V and 2 from J, leaving 8 bases between them. This CDR3 spans 14 amino acids. Germline CDR1 MNHEY, CDR2 SVGAGI.

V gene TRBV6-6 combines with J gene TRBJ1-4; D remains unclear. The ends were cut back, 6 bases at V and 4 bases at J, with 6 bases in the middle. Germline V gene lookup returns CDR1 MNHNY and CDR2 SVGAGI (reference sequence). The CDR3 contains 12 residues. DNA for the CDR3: TGTGCCAGCAGCCAAGTTAATGAAAAACTGTTTTTT. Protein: CASSQVNEKLFF.

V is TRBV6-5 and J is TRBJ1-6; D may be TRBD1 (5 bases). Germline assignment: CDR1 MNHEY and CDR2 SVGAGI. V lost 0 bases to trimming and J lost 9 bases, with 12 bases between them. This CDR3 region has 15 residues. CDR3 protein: CASSYSQGGGSPLHF. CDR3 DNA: TGTGCCAGCAGTTACTCGCAGGGTGGGGGTTCACCCCTCCACTTT.

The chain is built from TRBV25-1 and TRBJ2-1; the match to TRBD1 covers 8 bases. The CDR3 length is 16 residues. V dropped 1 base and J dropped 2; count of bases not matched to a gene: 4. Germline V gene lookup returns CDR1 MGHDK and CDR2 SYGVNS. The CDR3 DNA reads TGTGCCAGCAGTGAATCGACAGGGGTGGCCTACAATGAGCAGTTCTTC. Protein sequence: CASSESTGVAYNEQFF.

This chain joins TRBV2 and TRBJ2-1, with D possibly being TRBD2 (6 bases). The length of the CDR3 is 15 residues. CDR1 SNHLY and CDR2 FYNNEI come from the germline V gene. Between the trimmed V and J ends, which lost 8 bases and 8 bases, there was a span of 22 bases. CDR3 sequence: CASWLWRAPSDEQFF. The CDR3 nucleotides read TGTGCCAGCTGGTTATGGAGGGCACCCTCCGATGAGCAGTTCTTC.

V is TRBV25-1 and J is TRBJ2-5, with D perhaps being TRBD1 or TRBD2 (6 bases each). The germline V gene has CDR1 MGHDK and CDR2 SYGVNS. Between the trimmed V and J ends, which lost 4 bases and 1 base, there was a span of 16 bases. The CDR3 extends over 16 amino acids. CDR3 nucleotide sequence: TGTGCCAGCAGTGGGGGGGCTGAAGGGGGCCAAGAGACCCAGTACTTC. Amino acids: CASSGGAEGGQETQYF.

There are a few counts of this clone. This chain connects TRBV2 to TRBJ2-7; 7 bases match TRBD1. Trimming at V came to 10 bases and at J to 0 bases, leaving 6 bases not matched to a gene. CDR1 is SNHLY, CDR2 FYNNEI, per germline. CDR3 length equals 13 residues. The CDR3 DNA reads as TGTGCCACCGGGACAGAATTCTCCTACGAGCAGTACTTC. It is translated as CATGTEFSYEQYF.

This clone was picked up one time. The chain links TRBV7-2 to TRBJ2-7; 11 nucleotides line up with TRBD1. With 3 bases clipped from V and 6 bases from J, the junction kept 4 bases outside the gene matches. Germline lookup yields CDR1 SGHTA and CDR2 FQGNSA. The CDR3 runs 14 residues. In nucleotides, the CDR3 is TGTGCCAGCAGCTTTAGGGACAGGGGGGGCGAGCAGTACTTC. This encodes CASSFRDRGGEQYF. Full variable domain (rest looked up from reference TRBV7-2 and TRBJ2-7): GAGVSQSPSNKVTEKGKDVELRCDPISGHTALYWYRQSLGQGLEFLIYFQGNSAPDKSGLPSDRFSAERTGGSVSTLTIQRTQQEDSAVYLCASSFRDRGGEQYFGPGTRLTVT.